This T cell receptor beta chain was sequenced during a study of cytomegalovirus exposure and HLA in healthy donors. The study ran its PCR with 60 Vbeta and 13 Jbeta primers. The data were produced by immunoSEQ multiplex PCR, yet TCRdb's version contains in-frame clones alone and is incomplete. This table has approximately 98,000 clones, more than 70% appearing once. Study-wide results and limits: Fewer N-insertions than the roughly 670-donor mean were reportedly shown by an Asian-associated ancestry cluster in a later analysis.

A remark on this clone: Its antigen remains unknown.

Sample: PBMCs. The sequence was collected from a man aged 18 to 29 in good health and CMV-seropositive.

The CDR3 DNA reads TGTGCCAGCACTCCCCCAGGGCAGGGTAATTCACCCCTCCACTTT. It encodes CASTPPGQGNSPLHF. The chain is built from TRBV25-1 and TRBJ1-6, with D perhaps matching TRBD1 (5 bases). There are 15 residues in the CDR3. Germline V gives CDR1 MGHDK, CDR2 SYGVNS. Trimming cost V 7 bases and J 6 bases, with 16 bases left between them.